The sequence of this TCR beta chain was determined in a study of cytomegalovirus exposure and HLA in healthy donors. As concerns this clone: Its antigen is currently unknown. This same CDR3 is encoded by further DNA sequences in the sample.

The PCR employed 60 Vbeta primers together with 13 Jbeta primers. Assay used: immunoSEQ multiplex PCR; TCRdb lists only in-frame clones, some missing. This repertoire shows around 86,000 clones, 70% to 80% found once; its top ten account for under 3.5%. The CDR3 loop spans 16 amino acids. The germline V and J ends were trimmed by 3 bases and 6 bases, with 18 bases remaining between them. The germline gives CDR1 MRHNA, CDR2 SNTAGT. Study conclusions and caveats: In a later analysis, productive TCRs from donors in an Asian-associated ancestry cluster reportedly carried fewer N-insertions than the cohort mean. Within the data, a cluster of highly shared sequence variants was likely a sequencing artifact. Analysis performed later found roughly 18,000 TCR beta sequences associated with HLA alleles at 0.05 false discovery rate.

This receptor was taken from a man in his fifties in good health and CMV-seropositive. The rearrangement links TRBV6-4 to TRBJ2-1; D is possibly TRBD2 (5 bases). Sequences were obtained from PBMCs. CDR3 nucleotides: TGTGCCAGCAGTGATAATGCAGGAGGTCAGGCCAATGAGCAGTTCTTC. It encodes CASSDNAGGQANEQFF.